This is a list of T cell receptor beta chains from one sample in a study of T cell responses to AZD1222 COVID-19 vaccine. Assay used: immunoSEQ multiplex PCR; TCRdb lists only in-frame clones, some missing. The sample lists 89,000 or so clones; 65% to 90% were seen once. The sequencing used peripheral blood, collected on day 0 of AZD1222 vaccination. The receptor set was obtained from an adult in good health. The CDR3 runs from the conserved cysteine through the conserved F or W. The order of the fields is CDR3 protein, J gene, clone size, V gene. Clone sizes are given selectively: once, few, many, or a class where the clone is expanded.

CSVEGQGAPEQYF | TRBJ2-7 | . | TRBV29-1
CSVQRGTEFF | TRBJ1-2 | . | TRBV20-1
CATSDFRGINEQFF | TRBJ2-1 | once | TRBV24-1
CASSLGGGRSSYEQYF | TRBJ2-7 | few | TRBV7-9
CASSQDQGSHYEQYF | TRBJ2-7 | . | TRBV4-2
CASSLSFGDTQYF | TRBJ2-3 | . | TRBV28
CASSSDWGEQYF | TRBJ2-7 | . | TRBV5-4
CASSVAQGAGTYNEQFF | TRBJ2-1 | . | TRBV9
CASSSWGGNTIYF | TRBJ1-3 | . | TRBV5-6
CASSLVGGGYSGANVLTF | TRBJ2-6 | . | TRBV7-2
CASSPADRDRGEQYF | TRBJ2-7 | . | TRBV5-1
CASSPERRGREGRTGELFF | TRBJ2-2 | . | TRBV18
CASSYPTLRTSGKTDTQYF | TRBJ2-3 | . | TRBV6-2/TRBV6-3
CASSSSGLANYGYTF | TRBJ1-2 | . | TRBV28
CASSPPQELVGEQYF | TRBJ2-7 | medium-sized | TRBV5-6
CASSLDRSMNTEAFF | TRBJ1-1 | . | TRBV7-8
CASSFSTGLDIQYF | TRBJ2-4 | . | TRBV28
CASSGGPTNEKLFF | TRBJ1-4 | . | TRBV19